The T cell receptor (beta chain) under discussion was sequenced for a study of T-cell reconstitution after alpha-beta-depleted transplantation in children. The study, taken as a whole, reports: The study reportedly traced alpha-beta T cells about two months after transplant to several hundred expanded graft clones.

As regards this clonotype: Its antigen remains unknown.

The germline V and J ends were trimmed by 5 bases and 0 bases, with 20 bases remaining between them. The germline V gene encodes CDR1 SGHAT and CDR2 FQNNGV. The CDR3 runs 18 residues. TCRbeta library construction was performed incorporating unique molecular identifiers. TCRdb used MiXCR to reprocess the PCR reads, holding one entry per CDR3 protein. The sample lists some 350,000 distinct CDR3 sequences; roughly 17% were seen once. The genes are TRBV11-2 and TRBJ2-1; D perhaps matches TRBD2 (6 bases). Source: PBMCs, mostly from graft donor cells, taken 360 days after TCRalphabeta/CD19-depleted stem cell transplant. This TCR came from a male patient aged 2-10 years who had a stem cell transplant for acute lymphoblastic leukemia, so the T cells may come from the graft donor. The CDR3 nucleotides read TGTGCCAGCAGCCCCGGTGGAGGGTTAGCGGTCTCCTACAATGAGCAGTTCTTC. Its protein product is CASSPGGGLAVSYNEQFF. Full variable domain (remainder filled in from reference TRBV11-2 and TRBJ2-1): EAGVAQSPRYKIIEKRQSVAFWCNPISGHATLYWYQQILGQGPKLLIQFQNNGVVDDSQLPKDRFSAERLKGVDSTLKIQPAKLEDSAVYLCASSPGGGLAVSYNEQFFGPGTRLTVL.